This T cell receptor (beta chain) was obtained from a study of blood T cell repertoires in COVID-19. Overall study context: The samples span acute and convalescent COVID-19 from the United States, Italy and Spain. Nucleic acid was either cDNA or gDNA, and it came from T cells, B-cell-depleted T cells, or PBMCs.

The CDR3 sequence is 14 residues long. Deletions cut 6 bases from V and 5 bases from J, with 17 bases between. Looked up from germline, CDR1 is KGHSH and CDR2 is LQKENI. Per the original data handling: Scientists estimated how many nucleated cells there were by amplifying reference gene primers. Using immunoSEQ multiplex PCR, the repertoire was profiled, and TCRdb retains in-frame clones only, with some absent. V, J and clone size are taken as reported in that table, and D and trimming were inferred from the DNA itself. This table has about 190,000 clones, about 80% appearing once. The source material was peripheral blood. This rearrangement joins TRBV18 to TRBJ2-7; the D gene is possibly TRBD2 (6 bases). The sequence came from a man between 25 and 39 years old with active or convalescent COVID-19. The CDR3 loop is CASSPGVRSDEQYF. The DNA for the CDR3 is TGTGCCAGCTCTCCGGGAGTTAGGTCAGACGAGCAGTACTTC.